The 20 T cell receptor beta chains presented below share a single source sample, sequenced in a study of blood T cell repertoires in COVID-19. Produced via immunoSEQ multiplex PCR; TCRdb's table is partial and in-frame only. The sample holds 100,000 to 150,000 clones, around 86% seen once. Source material: peripheral blood. These receptors originate from a man at least 80 years old with active or convalescent COVID-19.

The chain employs TRBV11-2 and TRBJ1-2; 8 positions match TRBD1. CDR1 SGHAT and CDR2 FQNNGV come from the germline V gene. The trim removed 1 base at V and 2 bases at J, leaving 3 bases unmatched. This CDR3 region has 15 residues. The DNA for the CDR3 is TGTGCCAGCAGCTTAGGCGGACAGGGAAACTATGGCTACACCTTC. It yields the protein CASSLGGQGNYGYTF.

This chain connects TRBV13 to TRBJ2-3; TRBD2 might be the D (6 bases). Trimming took off 3 bases at V and 4 bases at J, with 8 bases between the two ends. Germline CDR1 reads PRHDT; CDR2 reads FYEKMQ (reference sequence). The CDR3 consists of 13 residues. CDR3 region: CASSFPGADTQYF. The CDR3 DNA is TGTGCCAGCAGCTTTCCGGGGGCAGATACGCAGTATTTT.

The chain combines TRBV4-3 with TRBJ2-2; D perhaps matches TRBD2 (5 bases). Germline lookup yields CDR1 LGHNA and CDR2 YSLEER. CDR3 length equals 16 residues. With 4 bases removed from V and 0 bases from J, the gap between germline ends came to 12 bases. The CDR3 reads CASSPLAGSNTGELFF. The DNA for the CDR3 is TGCGCCAGCAGCCCCTTGGCGGGTTCGAACACCGGGGAGCTGTTTTTT.

V is TRBV14 and J is TRBJ2-5, with TRBD2 matching 8 bases. J lost 5 bases, V lost 4 bases, and 6 bases had no gene match. The CDR3 has 14 amino acids. Germline CDR1 SGHDN, CDR2 FVKESK. The CDR3 protein is CASSPAGEWETQYF. For the CDR3, the DNA is TGTGCCAGCAGCCCAGCGGGGGAGTGGGAGACCCAGTACTTC.

The chain couples TRBV12-3 or TRBV12-4 to TRBJ1-2; no clear D. V lost 3 bases to trimming and J lost 8 bases, with 10 bases between them. The CDR3 extends over 12 amino acids. DNA for the CDR3: TGTGCCAGCAGTTTCATGGTGAGCGGCTACACCTTC. This gives the protein CASSFMVSGYTF.

This clone was seen only once. This chain connects TRBV7-8 to TRBJ2-5; D might be TRBD2 (6 bases). Germline loops: CDR1 SGHVS, CDR2 FQNEAQ. The CDR3 is 15 amino acids. Trimming left V 5 bases short and J 5 bases short, with 18 bases between. As DNA, the CDR3 is TGTGCCAGCAGCCCAGGGTCCCTCCGGGGGGAGACCCAGTACTTC. Translated: CASSPGSLRGETQYF.

The gene calls are TRBV27 and TRBJ1-5; 10 nucleotides line up with TRBD1. Germline V gene sequence: CDR1 MNHEY, CDR2 SMNVEV (reference sequence). V shed 3 bases and J 4 bases; nucleotides not matched to a gene: 6. The CDR3 covers 16 residues. CDR3 region: CASSLTGGRRNQPQHF. The CDR3 bases are TGTGCCAGCAGTTTGACAGGGGGCCGTCGGAATCAGCCCCAGCATTTT.

The sample holds one count of this clone. J is TRBJ2-5 and V is TRBV6-2 or TRBV6-3; D might be TRBD1 (6 bases). The germline gives CDR1 MNHEY, CDR2 SVGEGT. Trimming took off 5 bases at V and 5 bases at J, with 24 bases between the two ends. CDR3 length: 17 amino acids. The CDR3 is CASSPQTGPSVRETQYF. CDR3 nucleotide sequence: TGTGCCAGCAGTCCCCAGACAGGCCCGAGTGTGAGGGAGACCCAGTACTTC.

J is TRBJ2-6 and V is TRBV5-4; maybe TRBD1 (6 bases). Germline lookup yields CDR1 SGHNT and CDR2 YYREEE (reference sequence). The CDR3 extends over 15 amino acids. Trimming cost V 0 bases and J 3 bases, with 7 bases left between them. The CDR3 reads CASSLGRGGANVLTF. In DNA form, the CDR3 reads TGTGCCAGCAGCTTGGGCAGGGGTGGGGCCAACGTCCTGACTTTC.

J is TRBJ2-3 and V is TRBV7-2; 10 bases line up with TRBD2. The CDR3 extends over 13 amino acids. The J segment lost 15 bases and the V segment lost 1 base, leaving 7 bases of the junction unmatched. Looked up from germline, CDR1 is SGHTA and CDR2 is FQGNSA. This CDR3 is CASSLGLAGEAYF. In DNA, the CDR3 is TGTGCCAGCAGCTTAGGGCTAGCGGGGGAGGCCTATTTT.

The V and J genes are TRBV29-1 and TRBJ2-3; 9 nucleotides align to TRBD2. The CDR3 consists of 15 residues. Germline values: CDR1 SQVTM, CDR2 ANQGSEA. V lost 6 bases and J lost 4; bases outside the gene matches: 11. CDR3: CSVRRWGGRADTQYF. DNA of the CDR3: TGCAGCGTGAGGAGATGGGGCGGGAGGGCAGATACGCAGTATTTT.

The chain combines TRBV28 with TRBJ2-7; 7 bases align to TRBD2. The germline CDR1 and CDR2 sequences are MDHEN and SYDVKM. The CDR3 consists of 13 residues. V shed 8 bases, J shed 0 bases, and the junction held 4 bases outside the gene matches. CDR3 loop: CASALADSYEQYF. The CDR3, as DNA: TGTGCCAGCGCTCTAGCGGACTCCTACGAGCAGTACTTC.

CDR3 nucleotide sequence: TGTGCCAGCAGCTGGGGACAGCGCAGCACAGATACGCAGTATTTT. Its translation is CASSWGQRSTDTQYF. This chain connects TRBV5-4 to TRBJ2-3, with TRBD1 matching over 7 bases. Germline V gene data show CDR1 as SGHNT and CDR2 as YYREEE (reference sequence). The CDR3 is made up of 15 amino acids. The V and J ends lost 3 bases and 0 bases, in that order; junction bases with no gene match: 4.

V gene TRBV7-2 combines with J gene TRBJ2-3; D is uncertain. The CDR3 covers 17 residues. The V and J ends lost 5 bases and 4 bases respectively, with 22 bases between them. Germline V lookup: CDR1 SGHTA, CDR2 FQGNSA. This CDR3 reads CASSNQSAEPHADTQYF. The CDR3 DNA reads TGTGCCAGCAGCAACCAGTCGGCGGAGCCCCACGCAGATACGCAGTATTTT.

This rearrangement joins TRBV19 to TRBJ1-5, with TRBD1 matching 9 bases. V lost 9 bases and J lost 6; bases outside the gene matches: 15. The CDR3 is 16 amino acids. Germline V CDR1 and CDR2: LNHDA, SQIVND (reference sequence). As DNA, the CDR3 is TGTGCCAGCCGGGACAGGGCAAACACTGGGGGTCAGCCCCAGCATTTT. Translated: CASRDRANTGGQPQHF.

The V and J genes are TRBV30 and TRBJ1-1, with a tentative D call TRBD1 (5 bases). The germline V and J ends were trimmed by 0 bases and 3 bases, with 8 bases remaining between them. Germline V gives CDR1 GTSNPN, CDR2 SVGIG (reference sequence). The CDR3 totals 13 residues. CDR3 loop: CAWSVSGDTEAFF. In DNA, the CDR3 is TGTGCCTGGAGTGTTTCGGGGGACACTGAAGCTTTCTTT.

The chain carries TRBV7-9 and TRBJ2-1; D remains ambiguous. V was shortened by 5 bases and J by 6 bases, with 8 bases between the two germline ends. Per germline, CDR1 SEHNR and CDR2 FQNEAQ (reference sequence). The CDR3 consists of 12 residues. The CDR3 here is CASSPTVNEQFF. The CDR3 DNA sequence: TGTGCCAGCAGCCCGACTGTCAATGAGCAGTTCTTC.

The V call is TRBV11-3, the J call TRBJ2-1, with 9 bases lining up with TRBD1. V lost 4 bases to trimming and J lost 12 bases; unmatched junction nucleotides: 10. The CDR3 covers 14 residues. The germline V gene encodes CDR1 SGHNT and CDR2 YENEEA. CDR3 coding DNA: TGTGCCAGCAGCTCTGGACAGGGGAGACATGGGCAGTTCTTC. This sequence encodes CASSSGQGRHGQFF.

This clone has more than one count but fewer than ten. The V gene is TRBV7-2, the J gene TRBJ1-1; D gene unclear. CDR3 size: 11 residues. CDR1 and CDR2 (germline): SGHTA, FQGNSA. V lost 6 bases and J lost 7, with 9 bases in between. CDR3 sequence reads: CASRLGNEAFF. The CDR3 nucleotides read TGTGCCAGCAGACTAGGGAATGAAGCTTTCTTT.

The CDR3 nucleotides read TGCGCCAGCAGCTTGACAGGCATGAACACTGAAGCTTTCTTT. It codes for CASSLTGMNTEAFF. The chain joins TRBV5-1 to TRBJ1-1; the D gene is possibly TRBD1 (5 bases). Trimming stripped 1 base from V and 0 bases from J, with 7 bases between. Germline V gene lookup returns CDR1 SGHRS and CDR2 YFSETQ. This CDR3 has 14 residues.